The present T cell receptor (beta chain) was sequenced within a study of cytomegalovirus exposure and HLA in healthy donors. Study overall: Approximately 190 million T cells yielded approximately 100 million unique TCR beta sequences, as an earlier analysis found.

General study results and limits: More clonal expansion characterized HLA-associated TCR beta chains than equally common others in a later analysis. Within an earlier analysis, most TCR beta V segments proved productive either about 90% or about 30% of the time.

Both 60 Vbeta primers and 13 Jbeta primers went into the PCR. Measured with immunoSEQ multiplex PCR; TCRdb has only the in-frame clones, and not every one. The sample has about 190,000 clones; approximately 77% are singletons. With respect to this clone: Its cognate antigen is unknown.

This CDR3 comprises 15 residues. V was trimmed by 8 bases and J by 5 bases, leaving 20 bases between them. Germline CDR1 SNHLY, CDR2 FYNNEI. This receptor was taken from a man aged 40-55 years in good health and CMV-seropositive. Input material: PBMCs. The rearrangement links TRBV2 to TRBJ2-3, with D perhaps TRBD2 (7 bases). CDR3 bases: TGTGCCAGCCGCGGGTGGGGGGGCCGGGGAGATACGCAGTATTTT. Translated, it gives CASRGWGGRGDTQYF.